This entry lists 21 T cell receptor beta chains sequenced from one sample in a study of long-term antiretroviral therapy in people with HIV. At survey level, the immunoSEQ assay was run in its v3.0 version. Measured with immunoSEQ multiplex PCR; TCRdb has only the in-frame clones, and not every one. Of tens of thousands of clones listed, almost 95% are singletons. The material sequenced was unsorted PBMCs, taken more than 7.1 years after starting antiretroviral therapy. These receptors all stem from a man in his forties or fifties with HIV.

The chain is built from TRBV27 and TRBJ2-7; D is undetermined. The CDR3 extends over 12 amino acids. The V and J ends lost 4 bases and 4 bases respectively, with 8 bases between them. Per the germline V gene, CDR1 is MNHEY and CDR2 is SMNVEV (reference sequence). CDR3 nucleotides: TGTGCCAGCAGTTCGAGAAATTACGAGCAGTACTTC. It codes for CASSSRNYEQYF.

This chain joins TRBV4-3 and TRBJ2-3; D is undetermined. Looked up from germline, CDR1 is LGHNA and CDR2 is YSLEER. This CDR3 is 14 amino acids long. V was clipped by 0 bases and J by 2 bases, with 6 bases between them. The CDR3 bases are TGCGCCAGCAGCCAAGATATAACCACAGATACGCAGTATTTT. Its protein is CASSQDITTDTQYF.

The rearrangement uses TRBV27 and TRBJ2-7; 7 bases are a match to TRBD1. J was trimmed by 3 bases and V by 7 bases; bases with no gene match: 15. Germline V gene lookup returns CDR1 MNHEY and CDR2 SMNVEV (reference sequence). This CDR3 contains 16 residues. CDR3 sequence reads: CASTSLGTADLYEQYF. The CDR3 DNA is TGTGCCAGCACCTCACTCGGGACAGCGGACCTCTACGAGCAGTACTTC.

This rearrangement joins TRBV6-4 to TRBJ2-7, with 13 bases aligning to TRBD2. This CDR3 contains 15 residues. Per the germline V gene, CDR1 is MRHNA and CDR2 is SNTAGT. After removal of 6 bases from V and 7 bases from J, the junction contained 9 bases not matched to a gene. This CDR3 is CASSALAGGPGEQYF. The CDR3 region has the DNA TGTGCCAGCAGCGCACTAGCGGGGGGGCCGGGAGAGCAGTACTTC.

The chain uses TRBV27 and TRBJ2-1; 8 bases align to TRBD2. V was clipped by 8 bases and J by 7 bases; unmatched bases: 10. The CDR3 spans 14 residues. Germline V gives CDR1 MNHEY, CDR2 SMNVEV (reference sequence). Written as DNA, the CDR3 is TGTGCCAGCTGGATCGGGACTAGACCGAATGAGCAGTTCTTC. Protein sequence: CASWIGTRPNEQFF.

The chain has TRBV27 and TRBJ2-3; 11 bases fit TRBD2. Germline CDR1 and CDR2: MNHEY and SMNVEV (reference sequence). The CDR3 covers 19 residues. V gave up 2 bases and J gave up 4 bases; unmatched junction bases: 14. CDR3 DNA: TGTGCCAGCAGTTTAGGCCTAGCGGGGGGCCTAGGATCCCCAGATACGCAGTATTTT. As protein: CASSLGLAGGLGSPDTQYF.

The J gene is TRBJ1-1, the V gene TRBV2; weak D call: TRBD1 (6 bases). The length of the CDR3 is 14 residues. Deletions cut 6 bases from V and 1 base from J, with 12 bases between. The V gene's germline CDR1 is SNHLY and CDR2 FYNNEI. The CDR3 nucleotides are TGTGCCAGCAGCGAACAGGGCCAGAACACTGAAGCTTTCTTT. This sequence encodes CASSEQGQNTEAFF.

V is TRBV19 and J is TRBJ2-7, with D tentatively TRBD1 or TRBD2 (5 bases each). Germline loops: CDR1 LNHDA, CDR2 SQIVND (reference sequence). V lost 5 bases to trimming and J lost 2 bases, with 13 bases between them. The CDR3 consists of 14 residues. The CDR3 nucleotides read TGTGCCAGTAGTGCCGGGACCCATACCTACGAGCAGTACTTC. Amino acid sequence: CASSAGTHTYEQYF.

Only one count was recorded for this clone. V usage is TRBV6-1 and J usage is TRBJ2-7; possibly TRBD1 for D (6 bases). CDR3 length: 15 residues. V dropped 6 bases and J dropped 2 bases, with 17 bases sitting between them. Germline assignment: CDR1 MNHNS and CDR2 SASEGT. CDR3 DNA sequence: TGTGCCAGCAGCGCTGGACCGGGACACCCCTACGAGCAGTACTTC. This translates into CASSAGPGHPYEQYF.

The chain uses TRBV27 and TRBJ2-7; D remains unclear. This CDR3 is 16 amino acids long. Germline V gene sequence: CDR1 MNHEY, CDR2 SMNVEV (reference sequence). V lost 0 bases and J lost 2, with 14 bases in between. The chain's CDR3 is CASSLSNFGRTYEQYF. DNA of the CDR3: TGTGCCAGCAGTTTATCGAATTTTGGACGGACCTACGAGCAGTACTTC.

The J gene is TRBJ2-7, the V gene TRBV5-1; 7 nucleotides line up with TRBD1. The ends lost 0 bases at V and 3 bases at J; junction bases unmatched: 6. The CDR3 is 15 residues long. CDR1 and CDR2 from the germline V gene are SGHRS and YFSETQ. The CDR3 DNA is TGCGCCAGCAGCTTGGGTGGGACAGCCAACTACGAGCAGTACTTC. Translating it yields CASSLGGTANYEQYF.

The chain carries TRBV5-1 and TRBJ2-2, with TRBD1 matching over 7 bases. V shed 0 bases, J shed 3 bases, and the junction held 5 bases outside the gene matches. The CDR3 spans 16 residues. Per germline, CDR1 SGHRS and CDR2 YFSETQ. This chain's CDR3 is CASSLVDRADTGELFF. CDR3 DNA sequence: TGCGCCAGCAGCTTGGTAGACAGGGCGGACACCGGGGAGCTGTTTTTT.

The chain recombines TRBV28 with TRBJ1-5; tentative D call: TRBD1 (6 bases). Germline CDR1 MDHEN, CDR2 SYDVKM. The CDR3 contains 14 residues. Trimming removed 2 bases from V and 6 bases from J, with 11 bases in between. Written as DNA, the CDR3 is TGTGCCAGCAGTTTACGGGGGGCAGGTCAGCCCCAGCATTTT. It specifies CASSLRGAGQPQHF.

The chain combines TRBV5-1 with TRBJ1-1; possibly TRBD1 for D (5 bases). The V end lost 4 bases, the J end lost 3 bases, and 13 bases lay between the germline ends. The CDR3 has 14 amino acids. Germline loops: CDR1 SGHRS, CDR2 YFSETQ. Here the CDR3 DNA reads TGCGCCAGCAGCCTGGGACCTCCTGACACTGAAGCTTTCTTT. Translated, it gives CASSLGPPDTEAFF.

This sequence joins TRBV7-8 and TRBJ1-1, with D maybe TRBD1 (5 bases). V was cut by 5 bases and J by 1 base, with 17 bases left in between. This CDR3 comprises 16 residues. CDR1 and CDR2 from the germline V gene are SGHVS and FQNEAQ. As DNA, the CDR3 is TGTGCCAGCAGCCCCCGCTACATGAGGGGGAACACTGAAGCTTTCTTT. Protein sequence: CASSPRYMRGNTEAFF.

The V gene is TRBV6-5, the J gene TRBJ2-3; 7 nucleotides align to TRBD1. Germline CDR1 is MNHEY and CDR2 is SVGAGI. The CDR3 sequence is 14 residues long. Trimming took 5 bases from V and 6 from J; bases not matched to a gene: 8. The CDR3 spells CASSPITGVDTQYF. CDR3 bases: TGTGCCAGCAGTCCCATAACAGGGGTTGATACGCAGTATTTT.

This chain's CDR3 is CSARQGIEQFF. CDR3 sequence (DNA): TGCAGTGCTAGACAGGGGATTGAGCAGTTCTTC. This chain uses TRBV20-1 with TRBJ2-1; possible D gene TRBD1, 6 bases. V was trimmed by 2 bases and J by 9 bases, leaving 8 bases between them. In germline, CDR1 is DFQATT, CDR2 SNEGSKA (reference sequence). The CDR3 runs 11 residues.

This clone occurred a few times. This chain joins TRBV11-2 and TRBJ1-5, with 9 bases aligning to TRBD1. The CDR3 is 17 residues long. The V and J ends lost 6 bases and 2 bases, in that order; junction bases with no gene match: 11. CDR1 is SGHAT, CDR2 FQNNGV, per germline. The CDR3 DNA follows: TGTGCCAGCAGTAAAACTGTACAGGGGGCTGGCAATCAGCCCCAGCATTTT. Translating it yields CASSKTVQGAGNQPQHF.

The chain uses TRBV7-8 and TRBJ2-7; 11 bases are shared with TRBD1. This CDR3 comprises 16 residues. Trimming took 5 bases from V and 4 from J; bases not matched to a gene: 10. From germline, CDR1 is SGHVS and CDR2 FQNEAQ. Here the CDR3 DNA reads TGTGCCAGCAGCCCATTCGGACAGGGGGCTTTTTACGAGCAGTACTTC. Its translation: CASSPFGQGAFYEQYF.

The V gene is TRBV29-1, the J gene TRBJ2-6; the D is unclear. Germline-derived CDR1 and CDR2 are SQVTM and ANQGSEA. The CDR3 contains 13 residues. Trimming pared 7 bases from V and 1 base from J, leaving 8 bases between. CDR3 in amino acids: CSGLGSGANVLTF. The CDR3 region has the DNA TGCAGCGGTCTTGGGTCTGGGGCCAACGTCCTGACTTTC.

The CDR3 DNA reads TGTGCCAGCATCCCGGGACAGGGCTATGGCTACACCTTC. Its protein product is CASIPGQGYGYTF. This chain uses TRBV6-1 with TRBJ1-2; 9 positions match TRBD1. The germline gives CDR1 MNHNS, CDR2 SASEGT. The CDR3 spans 13 residues. V lost 7 bases, J lost 4 bases, and 4 bases stayed unmatched.